Below are 20 T cell receptor beta chains sequenced from a single sample in a study of blood T cell repertoires in COVID-19. TCRdb keeps only in-frame clones here, not all; method: immunoSEQ multiplex PCR. The table records fewer than 150,000 clones, 75% to 90% of them present only once. Source material: PBMCs or T cells enriched from blood (not recorded which). The receptors were gathered from a man younger than 40 who had recovered from COVID-19.

This chain connects TRBV5-1 to TRBJ1-6; a weak D match, TRBD1 (6 bases). Germline lookup yields CDR1 SGHRS and CDR2 YFSETQ. CDR3 length: 14 amino acids. The V gene lost 1 base and the J gene lost 8 bases, with 10 bases spanning the gap. CDR3 residues: CASSLWGQDSPLHF. The CDR3 DNA reads as TGCGCCAGCAGCTTGTGGGGGCAGGATTCACCCCTCCACTTT.

This clone was picked up one time. The genes are TRBV6-2 or TRBV6-3 and TRBJ1-2; the D is unclear. Germline V gene data show CDR1 as MNHEY and CDR2 as SVGEGT. V was trimmed by 2 bases and J by 1 base, leaving 5 bases between them. The CDR3 length is 13 residues. CDR3 sequence reads: CASSYADNYGYTF. CDR3 nucleotide sequence: TGTGCCAGCAGTTACGCAGATAACTATGGCTACACCTTC.

The CDR3 reads CASSEGAKNIQYF. CDR3 nucleotide sequence: TGTGCCAGCAGTGAGGGAGCCAAAAACATTCAGTACTTC. This chain links TRBV12-3 or TRBV12-4 with TRBJ2-4; TRBD2 is a possible D gene (5 bases). The CDR3 sequence is 13 residues long. Trimming left V 5 bases short and J 0 bases short, with 5 bases between.

The chain links TRBV21-1 to TRBJ2-5; TRBD2, the D gene given by the table, was not confirmed from the DNA. TRBV21-1 is a listed pseudogene. The CDR3 is 14 residues long. Here the CDR3 DNA reads TGTGCCAGCAGGGCCCTAGCGGGAGAAGAGACCCAGTACTTC. It codes for CASRALAGEETQYF.

The chain uses TRBV30 and TRBJ2-3; D not certain. V lost 2 bases and J lost 0, with 9 bases in between. The CDR3 runs to 14 residues. Germline assignment: CDR1 GTSNPN and CDR2 SVGIG (reference sequence). CDR3 protein: CAWSKKQSTDTQYF. The CDR3 DNA sequence: TGTGCCTGGAGTAAGAAACAGAGCACAGATACGCAGTATTTT.

The V gene is TRBV5-1, the J gene TRBJ2-2, with no clear D. V lost 0 bases to trimming and J lost 7 bases, with 7 bases between them. In germline, CDR1 is SGHRS, CDR2 YFSETQ. This CDR3 is built from 13 residues. CDR3 nucleotide sequence: TGCGCCAGCAGCTTGGGAGGTCACGGGGAGCTGTTTTTT. Protein sequence: CASSLGGHGELFF.

The chain employs TRBV5-4 and TRBJ2-3, with D possibly TRBD2 on 6 matching bases. Per germline, CDR1 SGHNT and CDR2 YYREEE (reference sequence). The length of the CDR3 is 15 residues. V was clipped by 4 bases and J by 3 bases, with 15 bases between them. CDR3 amino acids: CASSEHAGLTDTQYF. The CDR3 DNA reads TGTGCCAGCAGCGAACATGCAGGACTAACAGATACGCAGTATTTT.

The genes are TRBV27 and TRBJ1-2; 7 bases line up with TRBD1. Germline V gives CDR1 MNHEY, CDR2 SMNVEV (reference sequence). The CDR3 sequence is 15 residues long. Germline trimming cut 2 bases from V and 6 bases from J; bases unmatched to any gene: 9. In DNA form, the CDR3 reads TGTGCCAGCAGTTTAACAGGGGCCTGGGTGGATGGCTACACCTTC. It specifies CASSLTGAWVDGYTF.

CDR3 nucleotide sequence: TGTGCCAGAAGCGGCAACGGGCAGGGAAACATTCAGTACTTC. This codes for CARSGNGQGNIQYF. The chain joins TRBV5-3 to TRBJ2-4; D might be TRBD1 (5 bases). TRBV5-3 is an ORF for which the function is uncertain. The V end was cut by 4 bases, the J end by 6 bases, with 14 bases between. This CDR3 is built from 14 residues.

This clone turned up a few times. This CDR3 reads CASSRLVAGELFF. Written as DNA, the CDR3 is TGTGCCAGCAGCCGTCTGGTAGCCGGGGAGCTGTTTTTT. V gene TRBV12-3 or TRBV12-4 combines with J gene TRBJ2-2, with no clear D. The CDR3 runs 13 residues. The V end was cut by 6 bases, the J end by 6 bases, with 11 bases between.

The J gene is TRBJ2-7, the V gene TRBV4-1; 10 nucleotides agree with TRBD1. After removal of 4 bases from V and 3 bases from J, the junction contained 6 bases not matched to a gene. The CDR3 extends over 15 amino acids. Germline values: CDR1 MGHRA, CDR2 YSYEKL. The CDR3 is CASSRDRGSFYEQYF. In DNA form, the CDR3 reads TGCGCCAGCAGCCGGGACAGGGGAAGCTTCTACGAGCAGTACTTC.

V usage is TRBV5-1 and J usage is TRBJ1-1; 8 bases match TRBD1. Germline V gives CDR1 SGHRS, CDR2 YFSETQ. V trimming: 2 bases; J trimming: 4 bases; junction bases outside the gene matches: 4. The CDR3 extends over 14 amino acids. The DNA for the CDR3 is TGCGCCAGCAGCTTCCAGGGGGCCGGCACTGAAGCTTTCTTT. Translating it yields CASSFQGAGTEAFF.

The J gene is TRBJ2-2, the V gene TRBV24-1; D may be TRBD1 (5 bases). Germline lookup yields CDR1 KGHDR and CDR2 SFDVKD. CDR3 length equals 17 residues. V dropped 2 bases and J dropped 2 bases, with 14 bases sitting between them. The CDR3, as DNA: TGTGCCACCAGTGATTCCGGACACCGTCCTAACACCGGGGAGCTGTTTTTT. Its translation: CATSDSGHRPNTGELFF.

V gene TRBV29-1 combines with J gene TRBJ2-5; D perhaps matches TRBD2 (5 bases). With 7 bases removed from V and 5 bases from J, the gap between germline ends came to 17 bases. This CDR3 contains 13 residues. In germline, CDR1 is SQVTM, CDR2 ANQGSEA. For the CDR3, the DNA is TGCAGCGGCTTCTGGGGAGAGGAGGAGACCCAGTACTTC. Translating gives CSGFWGEEETQYF.

The rearrangement uses TRBV5-4 and TRBJ2-6; 11 bases are a match to TRBD2. Germline CDR1 and CDR2: SGHNT and YYREEE (reference sequence). Trimming cost V 1 base and J 3 bases; bases outside gene matches: 9. The CDR3 spans 19 residues. CDR3 region: CASSLLSLAGVYGANVLTF. The CDR3 DNA follows: TGTGCCAGCAGCTTGCTGTCACTAGCGGGAGTTTATGGGGCCAACGTCCTGACTTTC.

CDR3 DNA sequence: TGTGCCAGCAGCTTTTTGCGGGAGCGGGACAATGAGCAGTTCTTC. Encoded protein: CASSFLRERDNEQFF. The chain employs TRBV11-2 and TRBJ2-1, with TRBD2 matching over 7 bases. The CDR3 has 15 residues. CDR1 SGHAT and CDR2 FQNNGV come from the germline V gene. Losses at the gene ends were 3 bases for V and 5 bases for J; bases not matched to a gene: 7.

The chain employs TRBV9 and TRBJ2-3; 9 bases are shared with TRBD1. CDR3 length: 15 amino acids. Germline V gives CDR1 SGDLS, CDR2 YYNGEE. The junction had 8 bases not matched to a gene; V was cut back by 6 bases and J by 3 bases. CDR3 region: CASTPGQGLTDTQYF. The CDR3 DNA is TGTGCCAGCACCCCGGGACAGGGTTTGACAGATACGCAGTATTTT.

J is TRBJ1-1 and V is TRBV6-5; 7 bases are a match to TRBD1. V trimming: 5 bases; J trimming: 6 bases; junction bases outside the gene matches: 6. The CDR3 sequence is 13 residues long. Germline V gives CDR1 MNHEY, CDR2 SVGAGI. The CDR3 nucleotides read TGTGCCAGCAGTAGGGGGCGCAAGGCTGAAGCTTTCTTT. Amino acid sequence: CASSRGRKAEAFF.

This clone was counted a few times. The chain recombines TRBV27 with TRBJ2-7; 7 bases are a match to TRBD2. The CDR3 extends over 15 amino acids. The V gene end was trimmed by 4 bases and the J gene end by 2 bases; junction bases not matched to a gene: 8. Germline CDR1 reads MNHEY; CDR2 reads SMNVEV (reference sequence). The CDR3 protein is CASSSIPGLTYEQYF. The DNA of the CDR3 is TGTGCCAGCAGTTCCATTCCGGGACTAACCTACGAGCAGTACTTC.

This sequence joins TRBV6-5 and TRBJ1-5; 7 positions match TRBD1. The germline gives CDR1 MNHEY, CDR2 SVGAGI. The CDR3 runs to 15 residues. With V trimmed by 4 bases and J by 2 bases, 5 bases remained unmatched. The CDR3 DNA follows: TGTGCCAGCAGTTCAGGGGGTTACGGCAATCAGCCCCAGCATTTT. Translation gives CASSSGGYGNQPQHF.